This TCR beta chain was found in a study of vaccination effects on CD4 cells after COVID-19. Study-wide background: After the second dose, samples were taken at median day 72.

Concerning this clone: No antigen is known for it.

Study-wide findings and caveats: Convalescent patients numbered few in the study; early post-infection timepoints were missing entirely.

Viral peptide pools were used in the ViraFEST assay to expand antigen-specific CD4+ T cells, and sequencing came afterward. Researchers isolated CD4+ T cells once less than twelve days of culture had elapsed. Vaccine administered to participants consisted of two doses of either BNT162b2 or mRNA-1273. For each well, about 2 million PBMC were cultured with about 10 IU/ml IL-2 and roughly 9.2 ug/ml peptides. V dropped 5 bases and J dropped 2 bases, with 14 bases sitting between them. Germline assignment: CDR1 MNHEY and CDR2 SVGAGI. The CDR3 consists of 15 residues. The method was immunoSEQ multiplex PCR; TCRdb's version includes in-frame clones alone and lacks a portion of them. The sample holds 25,000 to 30,000 clones, around 85% seen once.

The source material was CD4+ T cells from PBMCs cultured with SARS-CoV-2 spike peptides, sampled after COVID-19 vaccination. This TCR was sampled from a human donor who received a COVID-19 vaccine. Some clones in this sample may be carry-over from other donors' samples. The chain has TRBV6-5 and TRBJ2-3; D might be TRBD2 (6 bases). CDR3 region: CASSLAGIFTDTQYF. The CDR3 DNA sequence: TGTGCCAGCAGTCTGGCGGGAATTTTCACAGATACGCAGTATTTT.